A selection of T cell receptor beta chains follows, all from one sample in a study of blood T cell repertoires in COVID-19. Repertoires were generated with immunoSEQ multiplex PCR, while TCRdb's copy carries only in-frame clones and drops some. The table has about 190,000 clones, roughly 73% seen once. The sequenced sample was peripheral blood. The receptors shown here come from a woman over 75 with active or convalescent COVID-19. Each CDR3 is given with its conserved first and last residue. A D gene is named only where the DNA matches it firmly. A row's size may be missing; if present it is once, few, many or a size class.

j_call | d_call | clone_size | v_call | cdr3_nt | cdr3_aa
TRBJ1-2 | - | - | TRBV4-1 | TGCGCCAGCAGCCAAGATTTCCTTCCGGGGGATGGCTACACCTTC | CASSQDFLPGDGYTF
TRBJ1-2 | - | - | TRBV5-1 | TGCGCCAGCAGCTTGGAGGCGGGTGGCTACACCTTC | CASSLEAGGYTF
TRBJ2-5 | TRBD2 | - | TRBV10-3 | TGTGCCTCCACCCTGGGGCGGGGGGGCGCCCAAGAGACCCAGTACTTC | CASTLGRGGAQETQYF
TRBJ2-1 | TRBD1 | - | TRBV11-2 | TGTGCCAGCAGCTTAGGGGCCTTAGACAGGGCCTACAATGAGCAGTTCTTC | CASSLGALDRAYNEQFF
TRBJ1-6 | - | - | TRBV28 | TGTGCCAGCAGTTTAAGGGGCTATAATTCACCCCTCCACTTT | CASSLRGYNSPLHF
TRBJ1-2 | TRBD1 | - | TRBV5-1 | TGCGCCAGCAGCCCCAACCCGGGACAGACTTCTAGTGGCTACACCTTC | CASSPNPGQTSSGYTF
TRBJ2-3 | TRBD2 | - | TRBV10-1 | TGCGCCAGCAGTGACCCCCGACTAGCGGGGGGGACCCTCCCAGATACGCAGTATTTT | CASSDPRLAGGTLPDTQYF
TRBJ1-1 | - | - | TRBV19 | TGTGCCAGTAGCCCAGTCACTGAAGCTTTCTTT | CASSPVTEAFF
TRBJ1-2 | - | few | TRBV9 | TGTGCCAGCAGCGTAGATTCGAGCTATGGCTACACCTTC | CASSVDSSYGYTF
TRBJ1-1 | - | few | TRBV29-1 | TGCAGCGTTGCGAGCGGGGCCCAGAACACTGAAGCTTTCTTT | CSVASGAQNTEAFF
TRBJ2-1 | - | - | TRBV10-1 | TGCGCCAGCAGTCGGACTCTGGGGGAGCAGTTCTTC | CASSRTLGEQFF
TRBJ2-3 | TRBD2 | - | TRBV29-1 | TGCAGCGTTGACCTGACTAGCGGGGGAATCACAGATACGCAGTATTTT | CSVDLTSGGITDTQYF
TRBJ1-5 | TRBD1 | - | TRBV29-1 | TGCAGCGTTGGACAGGGGACCGGTAGCAATCAGCCCCAGCATTTT | CSVGQGTGSNQPQHF
TRBJ2-3 | TRBD2 | - | TRBV19 | TGTGCCAGTAGTATAGATAGGGCGGGGGGCACAGATACGCAGTATTTT | CASSIDRAGGTDTQYF
TRBJ2-5 | TRBD1 | - | TRBV9 | TGTGCCAGCAGCGTAGGGACAGGGGAAGAGACCCAGTACTTC | CASSVGTGEETQYF
TRBJ2-3 | - | - | TRBV29-1 | TGCAGCGGAAATCGGGGTCCCCCTCAAGATACGCAGTATTTT | CSGNRGPPQDTQYF
TRBJ1-3 | - | once | TRBV29-1 | TGCAGCGTTGGTACAAACTCTGGAAACACCATATATTTT | CSVGTNSGNTIYF
TRBJ1-5 | - | few | TRBV2 | TGTGCCAGCAGTGATGGCAGGAGCAATCAGCCCCAGCATTTT | CASSDGRSNQPQHF
TRBJ2-7 | TRBD2 | - | TRBV7-9 | TGTGCCAGCAGCTCAGTTAGCGGGGGTACCTACGAGCAGTACTTC | CASSSVSGGTYEQYF
TRBJ2-1 | TRBD1 | - | TRBV18 | TGTGCCAGCTCCACCGGGACAGGCAATTACAATGAGCAGTTCTTC | CASSTGTGNYNEQFF
TRBJ2-3 | - | - | TRBV2 | TGTGCCAGCAGGGACAGATACACAGATACGCAGTATTTT | CASRDRYTDTQYF
TRBJ2-7 | TRBD2 | - | TRBV4-3 | TGCGCCAGCAGCCAAGAGACCCCATCTAGCGGGGGGGCCTACGAGCAGTACTTC | CASSQETPSSGGAYEQYF
TRBJ1-2 | - | - | TRBV9 | TGTGCCAGCACCATAAAAGCGGACTTTAACTATGGCTACACCTTC | CASTIKADFNYGYTF
TRBJ1-1 | - | - | TRBV25-1 | TGTGCCAGCAGTGAATTCTACAGGGTCACTGAAGCTTTCTTT | CASSEFYRVTEAFF